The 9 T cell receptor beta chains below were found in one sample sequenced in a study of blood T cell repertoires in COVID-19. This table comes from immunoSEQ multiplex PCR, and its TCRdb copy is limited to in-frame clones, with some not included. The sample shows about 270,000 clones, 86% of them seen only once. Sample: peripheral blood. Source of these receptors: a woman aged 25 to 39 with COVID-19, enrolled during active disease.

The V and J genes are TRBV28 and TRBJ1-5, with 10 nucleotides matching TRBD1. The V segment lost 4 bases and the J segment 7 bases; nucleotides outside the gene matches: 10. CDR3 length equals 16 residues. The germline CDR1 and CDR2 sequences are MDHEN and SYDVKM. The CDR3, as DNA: TGTGCCAGCAGTTCCGAGGGACAGGGGATACGACAGCCCCAGCATTTT. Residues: CASSSEGQGIRQPQHF.

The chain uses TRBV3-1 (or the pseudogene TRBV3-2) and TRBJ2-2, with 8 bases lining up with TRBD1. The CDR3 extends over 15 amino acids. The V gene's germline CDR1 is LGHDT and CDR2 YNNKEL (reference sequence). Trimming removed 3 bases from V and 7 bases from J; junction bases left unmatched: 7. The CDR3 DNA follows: TGTGCCAGCAGCCATCAGACAGGGGAAGTCGGGGAGCTGTTTTTT. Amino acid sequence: CASSHQTGEVGELFF.

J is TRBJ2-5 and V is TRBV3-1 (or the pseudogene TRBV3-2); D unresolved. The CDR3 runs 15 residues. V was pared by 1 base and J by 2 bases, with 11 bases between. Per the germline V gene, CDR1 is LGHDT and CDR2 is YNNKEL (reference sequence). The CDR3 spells CASSQASQEQETQYF. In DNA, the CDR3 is TGTGCCAGCAGCCAAGCTTCTCAGGAACAAGAGACCCAGTACTTC.

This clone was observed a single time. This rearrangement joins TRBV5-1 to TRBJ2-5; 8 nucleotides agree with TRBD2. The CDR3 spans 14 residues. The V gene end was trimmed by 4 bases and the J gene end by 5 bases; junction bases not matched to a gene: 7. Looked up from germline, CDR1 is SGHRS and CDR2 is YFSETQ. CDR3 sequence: CASSTSGGGETQYF. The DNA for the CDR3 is TGCGCCAGCAGCACAAGCGGGGGTGGGGAGACCCAGTACTTC.

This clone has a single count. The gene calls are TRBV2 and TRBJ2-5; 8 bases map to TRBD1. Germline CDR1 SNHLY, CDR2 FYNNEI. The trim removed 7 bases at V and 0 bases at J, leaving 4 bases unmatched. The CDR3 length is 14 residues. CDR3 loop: CASKRQGYQETQYF. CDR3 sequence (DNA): TGTGCCAGCAAAAGACAGGGGTACCAAGAGACCCAGTACTTC.

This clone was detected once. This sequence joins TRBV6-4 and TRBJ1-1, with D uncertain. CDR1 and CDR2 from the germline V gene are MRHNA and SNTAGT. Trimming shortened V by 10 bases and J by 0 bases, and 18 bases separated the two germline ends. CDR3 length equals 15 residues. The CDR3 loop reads CATAISNPLNTEAFF. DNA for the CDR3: TGTGCCACAGCGATATCAAATCCGTTGAACACTGAAGCTTTCTTT.

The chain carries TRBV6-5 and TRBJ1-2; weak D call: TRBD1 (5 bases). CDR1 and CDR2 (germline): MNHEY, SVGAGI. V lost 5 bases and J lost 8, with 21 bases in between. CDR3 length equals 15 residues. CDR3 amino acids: CASSPPTGTGGGYTF. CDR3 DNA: TGTGCCAGCAGTCCCCCTACGGGGACTGGCGGAGGCTACACCTTC.

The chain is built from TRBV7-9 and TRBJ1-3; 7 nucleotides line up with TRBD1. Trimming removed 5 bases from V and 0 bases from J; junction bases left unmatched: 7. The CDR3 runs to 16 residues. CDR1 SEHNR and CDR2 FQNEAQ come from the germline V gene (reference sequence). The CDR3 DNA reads TGTGCCAGCAGCAGCACGGGACAGCTCTCTGGAAACACCATATATTTT. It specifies CASSSTGQLSGNTIYF.

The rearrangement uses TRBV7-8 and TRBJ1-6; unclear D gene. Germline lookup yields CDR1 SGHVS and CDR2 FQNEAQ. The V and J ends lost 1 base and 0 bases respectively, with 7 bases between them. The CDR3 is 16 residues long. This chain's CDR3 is CASSLGARSYNSPLHF. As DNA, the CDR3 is TGTGCCAGCAGCTTAGGGGCGCGCTCCTATAATTCACCCCTCCACTTT.